Below, one TCR beta chain is given with its context. This entry belongs to a study of blood T cell repertoires in COVID-19. As for the study in general: The samples span acute and convalescent COVID-19 from the United States, Italy and Spain.

Assay used: immunoSEQ multiplex PCR; TCRdb lists only in-frame clones, some missing. The sample has about 160,000 clones; around 87% are singletons. The CDR3 covers 16 residues. The germline V gene has CDR1 SGHNT and CDR2 YYREEE (reference sequence). Unmatched junction bases numbered 6, after V lost 2 bases and J lost 7 bases. Sequencing was done on a sample of peripheral blood. The sequence came from a man in his 60s with COVID-19, enrolled during active disease. This rearrangement joins TRBV5-4 to TRBJ1-6; 10 nucleotides align to TRBD1. As DNA, the CDR3 is TGTGCCAGCAGCTTTGGGCAGGGACAGGGGAATTCACCCCTCCACTTT. The encoded protein is CASSFGQGQGNSPLHF.